The T cell receptor beta chain described here comes from a study of immune heterogeneity within non-small cell lung tumors. TCR beta CDR3 amplification used multiplex PCR with 32 V and 13 J primers. TCRdb reprocessed the multiplex PCR reads via MiXCR and lists one record per CDR3 protein. The table lists under 14,000 distinct CDR3 sequences, around 21% of them singletons. Bulk tumor genomic DNA, 500 to 750 ng per sample, was used as template. Biopsies that were spaced far apart were taken, several per primary tumor, during surgery. Patients underwent curative surgery for non-small cell lung cancer (untreated and newly diagnosed). Study-level findings and limits: Multiple tumor sites within a patient showed recurrence of identical dominant CDR3 beta clonotypes; site-unique high-frequency clones were present as well. T-cell clonality in a given local region correlated moderately yet significantly with the local tumor mutational burden (R approximately 0.33). Different patients shared few of their high-frequency T-cell receptor beta clonotypes.

The CDR3 runs to 13 residues. The V end was cut by 4 bases, the J end by 5 bases, with 9 bases between. Looked up from germline, CDR1 is SGHNT and CDR2 is YYREEE (reference sequence). Remarks on this clonotype: Its antigen is not known.

The specimen sequenced was lung tumor tissue. V and J are TRBV5-4 and TRBJ1-4; D is ambiguous. This TCR was recovered from a man aged 55 to 69 with non-small cell lung cancer. The CDR3 DNA reads TGTGCCAGCAGCCGGCCGGAGAATGAAAAACTGTTTTTT. Its protein is CASSRPENEKLFF.